Following are 32 T cell receptor beta chains from one sample sequenced in a study of neurological immune-mediated disorders. TCRdb reprocessed the 5' RACE reads via MiXCR and lists one record per CDR3 protein. The sample yields 20,000 to 30,000 distinct CDR3 sequences, around an eighth seen once. Sequencing was done on a sample of PBMCs. Every receptor here comes from a woman between 40 and 55 years old with HTLV-1-associated myelopathy (HAM/TSP).

In its sample, this clonotype ranks as large. This chain uses TRBV7-8 with TRBJ2-2; 12 bases fit TRBD1. V lost 5 bases to trimming and J lost 2 bases; unmatched junction nucleotides: 6. The CDR3 spans 17 residues. Germline values: CDR1 SGHVS, CDR2 FQNEAQ. The CDR3 DNA follows: TGTGCCAGCAGCGGGGGGACAGGGGGCGATAACACCGGGGAGCTGTTTTTT. Translating it yields CASSGGTGGDNTGELFF.

This chain links TRBV30 with TRBJ1-5, with unresolved D. Germline-derived CDR1 and CDR2 are GTSNPN and SVGIG (reference sequence). V was trimmed by 3 bases and J by 3 bases, leaving 9 bases between them. The CDR3 is made up of 13 amino acids. The CDR3 protein is CAWSLDTNQPQHF. The CDR3 DNA follows: TGTGCCTGGAGCTTAGACACCAATCAGCCCCAGCATTTT.

This chain joins TRBV5-1 and TRBJ2-2; D remains unclear. CDR1 and CDR2 (germline): SGHRS, YFSETQ. The CDR3 sequence is 14 residues long. Trimming shortened V by 7 bases and J by 5 bases, and 15 bases separated the two germline ends. CDR3 region: CASAESVKTGELFF. In DNA, the CDR3 is TGCGCCAGCGCGGAGTCGGTGAAAACCGGGGAGCTGTTTTTT.

In its sample, this clonotype was seen many times. The chain is built from TRBV10-3 and TRBJ2-1, with 8 bases matching TRBD1. Germline CDR1 is ENHRY and CDR2 is SYGVKD. V was clipped by 4 bases and J by 6 bases; unmatched bases: 2. CDR3 length: 13 residues. The CDR3 DNA sequence: TGTGCCATCAGTGTGGACAGGGTCAATGAGCAGTTCTTC. Translated, it gives CAISVDRVNEQFF.

Ten or more counts support this clonotype. The rearrangement uses TRBV27 and TRBJ1-6; D uncertain. The CDR3 extends over 13 amino acids. The germline V and J ends were trimmed by 5 bases and 9 bases, with 11 bases remaining between them. Germline V CDR1 and CDR2: MNHEY, SMNVEV (reference sequence). The CDR3 coding sequence is TGTGCCAGCAGTCCGCCGTACAGTTCACCCCTCCACTTT. It is translated as CASSPPYSSPLHF.

This clonotype was detected many times. At one end, the junction sequence differs from germline, possibly due to a read error. The chain joins TRBV10-3 to TRBJ2-5; a weak D match, TRBD2 (5 bases). The germline CDR1 and CDR2 sequences are ENHRY and SYGVKD. This CDR3 has 18 amino acids. CDR3 region: CAISESGVSGYFQETKYF. CDR3 DNA sequence: TGTGCCATCAGTGAGTCCGGAGTCAGCGGATATTTCCAAGAGACCAAGTACTTC.

Relative to its sample, this clonotype is medium-sized (0.01 to 0.1%). This rearrangement joins TRBV6-2 or TRBV6-3 to TRBJ1-1; D remains ambiguous. V lost 5 bases and J 4 bases, leaving 11 bases between the germline ends. The germline V gene encodes CDR1 MNHEY and CDR2 SVGEGT. The CDR3 totals 13 residues. CDR3 loop: CASSDPGGTEAFF. CDR3 sequence (DNA): TGTGCCAGCAGTGATCCCGGAGGCACTGAAGCTTTCTTT.

Many counts were recorded for this clonotype. The CDR3 protein is CSAPAQAETQYF. CDR3 sequence (DNA): TGCAGTGCCCCCGCGCAGGCAGAGACCCAGTACTTC. The V and J genes are TRBV20-1 and TRBJ2-5; D gene unclear. Germline V gives CDR1 DFQATT, CDR2 SNEGSKA (reference sequence). Trimming stripped 6 bases from V and 4 bases from J, with 12 bases between. This CDR3 has 12 residues.

Concerning this clonotype itself: The germline gene is not matched at one end of the junction; a read error may be the cause. V and J are TRBV7-9 and TRBJ1-5; D gene ambiguous. Per the germline V gene, CDR1 is SEHNR and CDR2 is FQNEAQ (reference sequence). This CDR3 has 15 residues. Written as DNA, the CDR3 is TGTGCCAGCAGCTTGGATGGGGTAGCAGGTCAGCCCCGGCATTTT. Translation: CASSLDGVAGQPRHF. The whole variable domain, remainder taken from reference TRBV7-9 and TRBJ1-5, is DTGVSQNPRHKITKRGQNVTFRCDPISEHNRLYWYRQTLGQGPEFLTYFQNEAQLEKSRLLSDRFSAERPKGSFSTLEIQRTEQGDSAMYLCASSLDGVAGQPRHFGDGTRLSIL.

This clonotype was seen at least ten times. This chain joins TRBV5-1 and TRBJ1-1; D is possibly TRBD1 (5 bases). V was trimmed by 0 bases and J by 0 bases, leaving 6 bases between them. From germline, CDR1 is SGHRS and CDR2 YFSETQ. The CDR3 has 14 amino acids. The CDR3 region is CASSLGGMNTEAFF. The CDR3 coding sequence is TGCGCCAGCAGCTTGGGGGGGATGAACACTGAAGCTTTCTTT.

This clonotype was observed at least ten times. The chain links TRBV3-1 to TRBJ1-1; D is uncertain. The CDR3 extends over 15 amino acids. In germline, CDR1 is LGHDT, CDR2 YNNKEL (reference sequence). Trimming took 3 bases from V and 1 from J, leaving 12 bases between them. The CDR3 protein is CASSHFRTRNTEAFF. The CDR3 DNA reads as TGTGCCAGCAGCCATTTTCGAACAAGGAACACTGAAGCTTTCTTT. Combining the CDR3 with reference TRBV3-1 and TRBJ1-1 gives the whole variable domain DTAVSQTPKYLVTQMGNDKSIKCEQNLGHDTMYWYKQDSKKFLKIMFSYNNKELIINETVPNRFSPKSPDKAHLNLHINSLELGDSAVYFCASSHFRTRNTEAFFGQGTRLTVV.

This clonotype showed up just once. The chain employs TRBV5-6 and TRBJ2-1; D ambiguous. Per the germline V gene, CDR1 is SGHDT and CDR2 is YYEEEE. This CDR3 region has 17 residues. Trimming stripped 2 bases from V and 0 bases from J, with 15 bases between. The CDR3 DNA is TGTGCCAGCAGCTTCTTTGGGTCACGGATCTCCTACAATGAGCAGTTCTTC. Its translation: CASSFFGSRISYNEQFF.

This clonotype was observed at least ten times. The chain combines TRBV7-9 with TRBJ2-2; TRBD1 matches at 11 bases. V lost 4 bases and J lost 5; bases outside the gene matches: 6. This CDR3 is built from 16 residues. Germline V gene sequence: CDR1 SEHNR, CDR2 FQNEAQ (reference sequence). The CDR3 loop is CASSYTGTGGTGELFF. CDR3 coding DNA: TGTGCCAGCAGCTACACCGGGACAGGGGGAACCGGGGAGCTGTTTTTT. Based on the CDR3 plus reference TRBV7-9 and TRBJ2-2, the full variable domain is DTGVSQNPRHKITKRGQNVTFRCDPISEHNRLYWYRQTLGQGPEFLTYFQNEAQLEKSRLLSDRFSAERPKGSFSTLEIQRTEQGDSAMYLCASSYTGTGGTGELFFGEGSRLTVL.

This clonotype is medium-sized. The CDR3 region is CASRPGHSGANVLTF. As DNA, the CDR3 is TGTGCCAGCCGGCCGGGGCACTCTGGGGCCAACGTCCTGACTTTC. The chain recombines TRBV6-5 with TRBJ2-6; D is perhaps TRBD1 or TRBD2 (5 bases each). This CDR3 comprises 15 residues. V was cut by 8 bases and J by 0 bases, with 11 bases left in between. The germline V gene encodes CDR1 MNHEY and CDR2 SVGAGI.

This clonotype was seen ten or more times. This chain connects TRBV2 to TRBJ2-5, with D hard to call. Trimming removed 4 bases from V and 2 bases from J, with 8 bases in between. Germline V CDR1 and CDR2: SNHLY, FYNNEI. The length of the CDR3 is 13 residues. The CDR3 DNA is TGTGCCAGCAGTGTCAGGCAGCAAGAGACCCAGTACTTC. This codes for CASSVRQQETQYF.

In this sample, this clonotype is medium-sized. The V and J genes are TRBV20-1 and TRBJ2-7, with TRBD1 identical over 9 bases. CDR1 is DFQATT, CDR2 SNEGSKA, per germline (reference sequence). Unmatched junction bases numbered 4, after V lost 4 bases and J lost 3 bases. This CDR3 region has 13 residues. CDR3 sequence: CSAIRDRVYEQYF. In DNA form, the CDR3 reads TGCAGTGCTATCCGGGACAGGGTCTACGAGCAGTACTTC.

This clonotype was seen at least ten times. The gene calls are TRBV29-1 and TRBJ2-3; 8 bases line up with TRBD2. V shed 7 bases, J shed 1 base, and the junction held 7 bases outside the gene matches. Germline-derived CDR1 and CDR2 are SQVTM and ANQGSEA. This CDR3 is built from 14 residues. The CDR3: CSDPSGSGTDTQYF. CDR3 in DNA: TGCAGCGACCCTAGCGGGTCTGGCACAGATACGCAGTATTTT.

This clonotype has at least ten counts. The chain links TRBV7-2 to TRBJ1-1, with 8 bases matching TRBD1. Germline lookup yields CDR1 SGHTA and CDR2 FQGNSA. The CDR3 length is 11 residues. The V and J ends lost 8 bases and 6 bases, in that order; junction bases with no gene match: 2. CDR3 in amino acids: CASATGAEAFF. CDR3 bases: TGTGCCAGCGCGACAGGGGCTGAAGCTTTCTTT.

This clonotype occurred many times. The chain employs TRBV2 and TRBJ1-6; no clear D gene. Germline assignment: CDR1 SNHLY and CDR2 FYNNEI. The CDR3 length is 12 residues. Trimming removed 6 bases from V and 16 bases from J, with 16 bases in between. CDR3 protein: CASSQTVGTLHF. The CDR3 coding sequence is TGTGCCAGCAGCCAAACCGTAGGAACGCTCCACTTT.

Ten or more counts support this clonotype. The chain carries TRBV27 and TRBJ1-5; 9 bases match TRBD1. CDR1 is MNHEY, CDR2 SMNVEV, per germline (reference sequence). Trimming took 2 bases from V and 6 from J; bases not matched to a gene: 8. The CDR3 totals 16 residues. The CDR3 region has the DNA TGTGCCAGCAGTTTACTAGGGACAGGGATCGGTCAGCCCCAGCATTTT. Translated: CASSLLGTGIGQPQHF.

There are many counts of this clonotype. The chain uses TRBV3-1 and TRBJ1-6; D perhaps matches TRBD1 (6 bases). The CDR3 covers 15 residues. V was clipped by 4 bases and J by 7 bases, with 14 bases between them. Per germline, CDR1 LGHDT and CDR2 YNNKEL (reference sequence). CDR3 in amino acids: CASSRNRAGNSPLHF. CDR3 nucleotide sequence: TGTGCCAGCAGCCGGAACAGGGCCGGGAATTCACCCCTCCACTTT.

At least ten counts were recorded for this clonotype. The V gene is TRBV5-6, the J gene TRBJ1-6; TRBD1 might be the D (5 bases). Germline CDR1 is SGHDT and CDR2 is YYEEEE. The V and J ends lost 0 bases and 7 bases respectively, with 17 bases between them. The CDR3 consists of 17 residues. This CDR3 is CASSLDTTRDGNSPLHF. In DNA, the CDR3 is TGTGCCAGCAGCTTGGACACAACCAGGGACGGGAATTCACCCCTCCACTTT.

This clonotype was seen ten or more times. V gene TRBV5-1 combines with J gene TRBJ2-5; possible D gene TRBD2, 6 bases. CDR1 is SGHRS, CDR2 YFSETQ, per germline. V shed 0 bases and J shed 4 bases, with 22 bases lying between them. The CDR3 has 18 amino acids. Here the CDR3 DNA reads TGCGCCAGCAGCTTGGAGGAGGGAACCCCCCGACGCGGAGAGACCCAGTACTTC. Amino acids: CASSLEEGTPRRGETQYF. The full variable domain, completed using reference TRBV5-1 and TRBJ2-5, is KAGVTQTPRYLIKTRGQQVTLSCSPISGHRSVSWYQQTPGQGLQFLFEYFSETQRNKGNFPGRFSGRQFSNSRSEMNVSTLELGDSALYLCASSLEEGTPRRGETQYFGPGTRLLVL.

This clonotype has a count of ten or more. The V call is TRBV4-1, the J call TRBJ2-5, with D possibly TRBD1 on 5 matching bases. CDR1 is MGHRA and CDR2 is YSYEKL in the germline V gene. With 0 bases removed from V and 4 bases from J, the gap between germline ends came to 18 bases. The CDR3 contains 17 residues. CDR3 amino acids: CASSQENLGAGPETQYF. The CDR3 nucleotides are TGCGCCAGCAGCCAAGAGAATTTAGGGGCAGGGCCAGAGACCCAGTACTTC.

The V gene is TRBV18, the J gene TRBJ2-2, with D perhaps matching TRBD2 (5 bases). V lost 5 bases to trimming and J lost 4 bases, with 14 bases between them. The CDR3 consists of 15 residues. In germline, CDR1 is KGHSH, CDR2 LQKENI. The CDR3 loop is CASSTRHERTGELFF. CDR3 nucleotides: TGTGCCAGCTCAACTAGACATGAACGCACCGGGGAGCTGTTTTTT.

There are many counts of this clonotype. The V and J genes are TRBV7-2 and TRBJ2-2; a possible D gene is TRBD1 (6 bases). The germline V gene encodes CDR1 SGHTA and CDR2 FQGNSA. Trimming pared 4 bases from V and 3 bases from J, leaving 9 bases between. The CDR3 spans 14 residues. The CDR3 sequence is CASSSRQDTGELFF. CDR3 coding DNA: TGTGCCAGCAGCTCTCGACAGGACACCGGGGAGCTGTTTTTT.

This clonotype came up many times. The chain has TRBV7-2 and TRBJ2-7; possibly TRBD1 for D (5 bases). The CDR3 covers 14 residues. Germline V gene lookup returns CDR1 SGHTA and CDR2 FQGNSA. V gave up 1 base and J gave up 2 bases, with 9 bases separating them. The DNA of the CDR3 is TGTGCCAGCAGCTTAGGTCCGACAGCCTACGAGCAGTACTTC. It is translated as CASSLGPTAYEQYF. Full variable domain (rest looked up from reference TRBV7-2 and TRBJ2-7): GAGVSQSPSNKVTEKGKDVELRCDPISGHTALYWYRQSLGQGLEFLIYFQGNSAPDKSGLPSDRFSAERTGGSVSTLTIQRTQQEDSAVYLCASSLGPTAYEQYFGPGTRLTVT.

This clonotype was seen many times. J is TRBJ2-3 and V is TRBV6-5, with 7 bases fitting TRBD1. J lost 1 base, V lost 0 bases, and 1 base had no gene match. CDR1 is MNHEY, CDR2 SVGAGI, per germline. The CDR3 covers 15 residues. CDR3 sequence (DNA): TGTGCCAGCAGTTACTCAGGGACAGGCACAGATACGCAGTATTTT. Protein sequence: CASSYSGTGTDTQYF.

This clonotype has ten or more counts. V and J are TRBV20-1 and TRBJ2-1, with D perhaps TRBD2 (5 bases). V shed 6 bases and J shed 6 bases, with 15 bases lying between them. Germline V lookup: CDR1 DFQATT, CDR2 SNEGSKA (reference sequence). The CDR3 loop spans 13 amino acids. The CDR3 sequence is CSATTITGNEQFF. The CDR3 DNA reads TGCAGTGCAACGACTATAACGGGCAATGAGCAGTTCTTC.

As for this clonotype: A much larger clone is a single base away; this may be a read error. The chain is built from TRBV9 and TRBJ1-4; D uncertain. Germline-derived CDR1 and CDR2 are SGDLS and YYNGEE. Trimming cost V 0 bases and J 0 bases, with 6 bases left between them. This CDR3 region has 15 residues. CDR3 nucleotides: TGTGCCAGCAGCGTAGATGTGGCAACTAATGAAAAACTGTTTTTT. Its translation is CASSVDVATNEKLFF.

This clonotype was observed at least ten times. This chain's CDR3 is CASSYRGLAGAYEQYV. CDR3 DNA: TGTGCCAGCAGTTACAGGGGACTAGCGGGGGCCTACGAGCAGTACGTC. V and J are TRBV6-6 and TRBJ2-7; 14 positions match TRBD2. The CDR3 sequence is 16 residues long. Germline V gene data show CDR1 as MNHNY and CDR2 as SVGAGI (reference sequence). V shed 2 bases, J shed 2 bases, and the junction held 2 bases outside the gene matches.

This clonotype was counted at least ten times. The V call is TRBV10-3, the J call TRBJ1-1; D gene unclear. CDR1 is ENHRY and CDR2 is SYGVKD in the germline V gene. V was clipped by 6 bases and J by 5 bases, with 7 bases between them. This CDR3 comprises 11 residues. CDR3: CAIRSGTEAFF. CDR3 nucleotides: TGTGCCATCAGGTCCGGGACTGAAGCTTTCTTT.